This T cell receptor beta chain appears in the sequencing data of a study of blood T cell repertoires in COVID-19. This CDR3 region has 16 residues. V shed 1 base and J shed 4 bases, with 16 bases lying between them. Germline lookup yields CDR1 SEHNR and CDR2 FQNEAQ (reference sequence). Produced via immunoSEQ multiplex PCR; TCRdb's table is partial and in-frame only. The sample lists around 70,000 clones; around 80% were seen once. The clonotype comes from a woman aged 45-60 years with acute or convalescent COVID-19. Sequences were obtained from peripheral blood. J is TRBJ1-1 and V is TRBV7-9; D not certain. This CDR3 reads CASSLDFGQPATEAFF. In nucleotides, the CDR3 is TGTGCCAGCAGCTTAGATTTTGGGCAGCCGGCCACTGAAGCTTTCTTT.